The 27 T cell receptor beta chains reported below all come from one sample, sequenced in a study of shared clonotypes between healthy human individuals. Positively selected for CCR7, the CD45RO-negative cells used as naive CD8 cells excluded terminally differentiated effector memory CD45RA+ cells. Only in-frame clones appear in the TCRdb table, and some are missing; sequencing was by immunoSEQ multiplex PCR. Found here are roughly 2.1 million clones, approximately 94% of them singletons; the top ten hold 1.7%. Sequences were obtained from naive CD8+ T cells from PBMCs. Every receptor here comes from a man aged 18 to 29 in good health. Some clones in this sample may be carry-over from other donors' samples.

The chain links TRBV9 to TRBJ2-3; D unresolved. CDR3 length: 12 amino acids. In germline, CDR1 is SGDLS, CDR2 YYNGEE. Trimming took 4 bases from V and 6 from J, leaving 9 bases between them. CDR3: CASSSMGDTQYF. The CDR3 region has the DNA TGTGCCAGCAGCTCTATGGGGGATACGCAGTATTTT.

This chain connects TRBV19 to TRBJ2-1, with 9 bases identical to TRBD2. With V trimmed by 3 bases and J by 7 bases, 7 bases remained unmatched. The CDR3 has 15 amino acids. Germline CDR1 is LNHDA and CDR2 is SQIVND (reference sequence). CDR3 in amino acids: CASSIVAGDGNEQFF. DNA for the CDR3: TGTGCCAGTAGTATTGTAGCGGGAGATGGTAATGAGCAGTTCTTC.

This rearrangement joins TRBV6-1 to TRBJ1-1; D remains unclear. The CDR3 is 12 amino acids. Trimming took 8 bases from V and 0 from J, leaving 7 bases between them. From germline, CDR1 is MNHNS and CDR2 SASEGT. DNA of the CDR3: TGTGCCAGCGGAGACGTGAACACTGAAGCTTTCTTT. It codes for CASGDVNTEAFF.

This chain uses TRBV6-6 with TRBJ2-2; no reliable D call. Per the germline V gene, CDR1 is MNHNY and CDR2 is SVGAGI (reference sequence). Trimming removed 2 bases from V and 4 bases from J, with 8 bases in between. The CDR3 has 14 residues. CDR3 bases: TGTGCCAGCAGTTACATAGGGTCCACCGGGGAGCTGTTTTTT. It is translated as CASSYIGSTGELFF.

The rearrangement joins TRBV9 to TRBJ2-1, with 9 bases fitting TRBD2. The CDR3 contains 15 residues. The germline V gene encodes CDR1 SGDLS and CDR2 YYNGEE. V lost 0 bases and J lost 9; bases outside the gene matches: 7. CDR3 loop: CASSVVAGVFGEQFF. In nucleotides, the CDR3 is TGTGCCAGCAGCGTAGTAGCGGGAGTGTTTGGTGAGCAGTTCTTC.

The genes are TRBV11-2 and TRBJ2-1, with a weak D call TRBD2 (6 bases). The CDR3 extends over 17 amino acids. V was cut by 1 base and J by 2 bases, with 15 bases left in between. Germline V lookup: CDR1 SGHAT, CDR2 FQNNGV. This CDR3 reads CASSLGRERAPYNEQFF. The DNA of the CDR3 is TGTGCCAGCAGCTTAGGTCGGGAGCGGGCACCCTACAATGAGCAGTTCTTC.

V is TRBV30 and J is TRBJ2-2, with 9 nucleotides matching TRBD2. Germline V gene sequence: CDR1 GTSNPN, CDR2 SVGIG (reference sequence). The CDR3 is 15 residues long. Unmatched junction bases numbered 11, after V lost 5 bases and J lost 7 bases. The CDR3, as DNA: TGTGCCTGGGGGGGGCGGGAGGGCCTCGGCGGGGAGCTGTTTTTT. Its protein product is CAWGGREGLGGELFF.

This rearrangement joins TRBV9 to TRBJ1-1; no definite D call. This CDR3 is built from 16 residues. The germline V and J ends were trimmed by 0 bases and 0 bases, with 12 bases remaining between them. Germline CDR1 reads SGDLS; CDR2 reads YYNGEE. The DNA for the CDR3 is TGTGCCAGCAGCGTAGGAACTGACAAGTTGAACACTGAAGCTTTCTTT. Translation: CASSVGTDKLNTEAFF.

The chain is built from TRBV6-5 and TRBJ1-1; D not resolved. CDR3 length: 13 amino acids. Germline lookup yields CDR1 MNHEY and CDR2 SVGAGI. V gave up 0 bases and J gave up 8 bases, with 10 bases separating them. This CDR3 reads CASSYSPLGEAFF. The CDR3 DNA reads TGTGCCAGCAGTTACTCTCCCTTGGGGGAAGCTTTCTTT.

The V call is TRBV30, the J call TRBJ1-2, with D possibly matching TRBD1 (6 bases). The CDR3 is 12 amino acids. The germline V gene encodes CDR1 GTSNPN and CDR2 SVGIG (reference sequence). The ends were cut back, 0 bases at V and 7 bases at J, with 9 bases in the middle. Written as DNA, the CDR3 is TGTGCCTGGAGTGTATACAGGGCTGGCTACACCTTC. Translating gives CAWSVYRAGYTF. The whole variable domain, remainder taken from reference TRBV30 and TRBJ1-2, is SQTIHQWPATLVQPVGSPLSLECTVEGTSNPNLYWYRQAAGRGLQLLFYSVGIGQISSEVPQNLSASRPQDRQFILSSKKLLLSDSGFYLCAWSVYRAGYTFGSGTRLTVV.

The chain recombines TRBV5-1 with TRBJ1-3, with 7 bases fitting TRBD1. Germline CDR1 is SGHRS and CDR2 is YFSETQ. The CDR3 spans 16 residues. V lost 2 bases and J lost 0; bases outside the gene matches: 5. This chain's CDR3 is CASSFDRAISGNTIYF. CDR3 nucleotide sequence: TGCGCCAGCAGCTTCGACAGGGCAATCTCTGGAAACACCATATATTTT.

The chain employs TRBV27 and TRBJ2-7, with 8 bases identical to TRBD2. With 0 bases clipped from V and 5 bases from J, the junction kept 9 bases outside the gene matches. This CDR3 is built from 16 residues. Germline-derived CDR1 and CDR2 are MNHEY and SMNVEV (reference sequence). CDR3 in amino acids: CASSLSAGLVLHEQYF. CDR3 sequence (DNA): TGTGCCAGCAGTTTATCGGCGGGACTAGTTCTCCACGAGCAGTACTTC.

This sequence joins TRBV2 and TRBJ2-7, with 10 positions matching TRBD1. This CDR3 contains 15 residues. Germline lookup yields CDR1 SNHLY and CDR2 FYNNEI. V was clipped by 10 bases and J by 7 bases; unmatched bases: 16. CDR3 in DNA: TGTGCCATCCCACTCGACGGGGACAGGGGCTCGGAGCAGTACTTC. Amino acid sequence: CAIPLDGDRGSEQYF.

V gene TRBV7-3 combines with J gene TRBJ2-1; D may be TRBD2 (6 bases). The germline CDR1 and CDR2 sequences are SGHTA and FQGTGA. Trimming left V 1 base short and J 2 bases short, with 15 bases between. The CDR3 is 17 amino acids. CDR3 sequence reads: CASSLSGRTSAYNEQFF. CDR3 DNA: TGTGCCAGCAGCTTAAGTGGGAGGACAAGTGCCTACAATGAGCAGTTCTTC.

The sample holds a few counts of this clone. The chain carries TRBV27 and TRBJ1-2; TRBD1 matches at 11 bases. The J segment lost 2 bases and the V segment lost 5 bases, leaving 4 bases of the junction unmatched. Germline V lookup: CDR1 MNHEY, CDR2 SMNVEV (reference sequence). CDR3 length equals 15 residues. CDR3 sequence (DNA): TGTGCCAGCAGTCTGGGACAGGGGGGAAACTATGGCTACACCTTC. This codes for CASSLGQGGNYGYTF.

The chain couples TRBV2 to TRBJ1-2, with TRBD1 identical over 8 bases. The trim removed 1 base at V and 5 bases at J, leaving 6 bases unmatched. Germline CDR1 is SNHLY and CDR2 is FYNNEI. The CDR3 is 15 residues long. DNA of the CDR3: TGTGCCAGCAGTGAAGTACACAGGGGGGATTATGGCTACACCTTC. It is translated as CASSEVHRGDYGYTF.

For this clone: This sample also contains other DNA sequences that code for the same CDR3. The rearrangement links TRBV27 to TRBJ2-1, with 12 bases matching TRBD2. Germline-derived CDR1 and CDR2 are MNHEY and SMNVEV (reference sequence). The CDR3 length is 15 residues. With V trimmed by 3 bases and J by 4 bases, 1 base remained unmatched. For the CDR3, the DNA is TGTGCCAGCAGTTTTCTAGCGGGAGGGTACAATGAGCAGTTCTTC. Translating gives CASSFLAGGYNEQFF.

As for this clone: This sample also contains other DNA sequences that code for the same CDR3. The V call is TRBV28, the J call TRBJ2-3; no clear D gene. The CDR3 has 13 amino acids. Germline V lookup: CDR1 MDHEN, CDR2 SYDVKM. Trimming stripped 6 bases from V and 3 bases from J, with 10 bases between. The CDR3 loop is CASSPGGTDTQYF. Written as DNA, the CDR3 is TGTGCCAGCAGCCCTGGTGGGACAGATACGCAGTATTTT.

The V call is TRBV28, the J call TRBJ2-5; TRBD2 aligns across 13 bases. The CDR3 consists of 18 residues. The V gene end was trimmed by 3 bases and the J gene end by 4 bases; junction bases not matched to a gene: 11. Germline V CDR1 and CDR2: MDHEN, SYDVKM. CDR3 coding DNA: TGTGCCAGCAGTTTCGGTGTAACTAGCGGGAGGGCCCGAGAGACCCAGTACTTC. Amino acid sequence: CASSFGVTSGRARETQYF.

V usage is TRBV28 and J usage is TRBJ1-1; maybe TRBD1 (6 bases). V was shortened by 6 bases and J by 4 bases, with 15 bases between the two germline ends. Germline V gene lookup returns CDR1 MDHEN and CDR2 SYDVKM. The CDR3 loop spans 14 amino acids. CDR3 residues: CASRYRVSSTEAFF. The CDR3 DNA sequence: TGTGCCAGCAGATACAGGGTAAGCAGCACTGAAGCTTTCTTT.

This chain links TRBV19 with TRBJ1-1; D unresolved. The CDR3 sequence is 12 residues long. Germline values: CDR1 LNHDA, CDR2 SQIVND (reference sequence). V was shortened by 5 bases and J by 7 bases, with 11 bases between the two germline ends. The CDR3 bases are TGTGCCAGTAGTCCCGGGCCCCATGAAGCTTTCTTT. It codes for CASSPGPHEAFF.

The chain combines TRBV28 with TRBJ2-7; 9 nucleotides line up with TRBD1. The CDR3 runs 15 residues. After removal of 5 bases from V and 2 bases from J, the junction contained 7 bases not matched to a gene. Per the germline V gene, CDR1 is MDHEN and CDR2 is SYDVKM. CDR3 sequence reads: CASSPIWTGAYEQYF. In DNA form, the CDR3 reads TGTGCCAGCAGTCCGATCTGGACAGGGGCCTACGAGCAGTACTTC.

The V gene is TRBV19, the J gene TRBJ2-3, with 14 bases identical to TRBD2. Germline lookup yields CDR1 LNHDA and CDR2 SQIVND (reference sequence). Losses at the gene ends were 3 bases for V and 2 bases for J; bases not matched to a gene: 1. The CDR3 is made up of 16 amino acids. The CDR3 loop reads CASSMTSGRDTDTQYF. CDR3 coding DNA: TGTGCCAGTAGTATGACTAGCGGGAGGGACACAGATACGCAGTATTTT.

The chain combines TRBV11-2 with TRBJ2-1, with 8 bases aligning to TRBD2. The germline CDR1 and CDR2 sequences are SGHAT and FQNNGV. This CDR3 contains 14 residues. Germline trimming cut 3 bases from V and 8 bases from J; bases unmatched to any gene: 6. This CDR3 reads CASSFGTSGYEQFF. CDR3 DNA sequence: TGTGCCAGCAGCTTCGGGACTAGTGGCTATGAGCAGTTCTTC.

This chain uses TRBV5-6 with TRBJ2-2; D is ambiguous. The CDR3 sequence is 12 residues long. Trimming cost V 0 bases and J 6 bases, with 3 bases left between them. CDR1 is SGHDT, CDR2 YYEEEE, per germline. This CDR3 is CASSLAAGELFF. In DNA form, the CDR3 reads TGTGCCAGCAGCTTGGCGGCCGGGGAGCTGTTTTTT.

This chain links TRBV2 with TRBJ2-1; D unclear. The CDR3 loop spans 13 amino acids. Germline lookup yields CDR1 SNHLY and CDR2 FYNNEI. V shed 8 bases and J shed 0 bases, with 8 bases lying between them. In DNA, the CDR3 is TGTGCCAGCGGGTGGGGCTCCTACAATGAGCAGTTCTTC. Amino acid sequence: CASGWGSYNEQFF.

The rearrangement links TRBV13 to TRBJ2-5; D is uncertain. The CDR3 spans 14 residues. CDR1 PRHDT and CDR2 FYEKMQ come from the germline V gene (reference sequence). The V and J ends lost 0 bases and 1 base respectively, with 6 bases between them. CDR3 nucleotides: TGTGCCAGCAGCTTAGGCCCGACCCAAGAGACCCAGTACTTC. Translating it yields CASSLGPTQETQYF.